This T cell receptor beta chain was obtained from a study of T cell repertoires in cytomegalovirus infection. At the level of the study: Both a matching HLA type and CMV infection were indicated by public TCR beta signatures.

The study's findings and limits: It was HLA-C-restricted CMV-specific TCR beta clonotypes that dominated the response ex vivo. Of the TCR beta families, the public ones yielded a cumulative frequency that identified carriers of CMV plus the relevant HLA.

Details on this clonotype: What it binds is unknown.

TCRdb re-called the reads with MiXCR, one entry per CDR3 protein. Here the sample spans about 920,000 distinct CDR3 sequences, roughly 30% being singletons. The CDR3 consists of 21 residues. V was pared by 3 bases and J by 1 base, with 29 bases between. Germline assignment: CDR1 MDHEN and CDR2 SYDVKM. Material: cultured CD8+ T cells from PBMCs, obtained from culture after CMV antigen stimulation. This receptor was obtained from a human donor in good health (CMV status not recorded). Some clones in this sample may be carry-over from other donors' samples. This rearrangement joins TRBV28 to TRBJ2-3, with D perhaps TRBD2 (5 bases). CDR3 sequence: CASSLPPPWRTLVIRTDTQYF. The CDR3 bases are TGTGCCAGCAGTTTGCCCCCGCCCTGGAGGACCCTTGTTATCCGCACAGATACGCAGTATTTT.